Shown below are 28 T cell receptor beta chains from a single sample sequenced in a study of cytomegalovirus exposure and HLA in healthy donors. The PCR was carried out with 60 Vbeta primers and 13 Jbeta primers. Libraries were prepared by immunoSEQ multiplex PCR; TCRdb keeps only in-frame clonotypes and omits some of them. The table includes approximately 150,000 clones, 80% to 90% detected once. Material for sequencing was PBMCs. The receptors were sampled from a woman between 25 and 40 years old in good health and CMV-seropositive.

This chain links TRBV6-5 with TRBJ2-2, with 14 bases fitting TRBD2. The V gene end was trimmed by 7 bases and the J gene end by 6 bases; junction bases not matched to a gene: 4. The CDR3 is 15 residues long. Looked up from germline, CDR1 is MNHEY and CDR2 is SVGAGI. CDR3 sequence (DNA): TGTGCCAGCATCCAGACTAGCGGGGGGGCCGGGGAGCTGTTTTTT. Amino acids: CASIQTSGGAGELFF.

This clone was recorded a few times. The rearrangement uses TRBV13 and TRBJ1-2; D gene ambiguous. CDR3 length: 14 amino acids. Germline CDR1 reads PRHDT; CDR2 reads FYEKMQ (reference sequence). V lost 1 base and J 2 bases, leaving 8 bases between the germline ends. CDR3 in amino acids: CASSLDRGNYGYTF. As DNA, the CDR3 is TGTGCCAGCAGCTTAGACCGAGGGAACTATGGCTACACCTTC.

This sequence joins TRBV18 and TRBJ2-3; no clear D. The V gene's germline CDR1 is KGHSH and CDR2 LQKENI. The CDR3 has 15 amino acids. Between the trimmed V and J ends, which lost 0 bases and 4 bases, there was a span of 11 bases. This CDR3 reads CASSPPVSVPDTQYF. CDR3 bases: TGTGCCAGCTCACCACCGGTCAGTGTCCCAGATACGCAGTATTTT.

This clone was observed a single time. The J gene is TRBJ2-1, the V gene TRBV6-4, with 8 nucleotides matching TRBD2. The CDR3 length is 19 residues. J lost 3 bases, V lost 3 bases, and 16 bases had no gene match. CDR1 and CDR2 (germline): MRHNA, SNTAGT. The CDR3 DNA sequence: TGTGCCAGCAGTGATCCCCCCGGACAGCGGGGGTTAGGCTACAATGAGCAGTTCTTC. Protein product: CASSDPPGQRGLGYNEQFF.

In this sample, this clone turned up a few times. The rearrangement uses TRBV5-4 and TRBJ2-7; weak D call: TRBD1 (5 bases). The V gene lost 1 base and the J gene lost 6 bases, with 11 bases spanning the gap. The V gene's germline CDR1 is SGHNT and CDR2 YYREEE (reference sequence). The CDR3 is made up of 13 amino acids. The CDR3 DNA reads TGTGCCAGCAGCTTGACAGGCCTGGGCGAGCAGTACTTC. Its protein product is CASSLTGLGEQYF.

The count of this clone is one. This chain joins TRBV5-6 and TRBJ1-2; D is possibly TRBD1 (6 bases). Germline lookup yields CDR1 SGHDT and CDR2 YYEEEE. V lost 5 bases to trimming and J lost 4 bases, with 15 bases between them. The length of the CDR3 is 14 residues. CDR3 loop: CASRVWGLAYGYTF. CDR3 bases: TGTGCCAGCAGGGTATGGGGGCTGGCCTATGGCTACACCTTC.

The J gene is TRBJ1-1, the V gene TRBV5-1; 8 nucleotides agree with TRBD1. Per the germline V gene, CDR1 is SGHRS and CDR2 is YFSETQ. The ends lost 1 base at V and 4 bases at J; junction bases unmatched: 6. This CDR3 region has 15 residues. CDR3 nucleotides: TGCGCCAGCAGCTTGTATGGACAGGGAGTCACTGAAGCTTTCTTT. It specifies CASSLYGQGVTEAFF.

This chain joins TRBV4-3 and TRBJ1-3; possible D gene TRBD1, 6 bases. Germline loops: CDR1 LGHNA, CDR2 YSLEER. The CDR3 is 19 amino acids. V lost 0 bases, J lost 1 base, and 19 bases lay in between. This CDR3 is CASSQEPVLWGQSGNTIYF. The CDR3 DNA sequence: TGCGCCAGCAGCCAAGAACCTGTCTTGTGGGGACAATCTGGAAACACCATATATTTT.

The chain links TRBV14 to TRBJ2-2, with 9 bases that match TRBD1. The CDR3 covers 17 residues. The ends lost 3 bases at V and 4 bases at J; junction bases unmatched: 9. CDR1 and CDR2 from the germline V gene are SGHDN and FVKESK. The CDR3 protein is CASSHAPGQGLTGELFF. The CDR3 nucleotides read TGTGCCAGCAGCCACGCTCCGGGACAGGGCCTCACCGGGGAGCTGTTTTTT. The variable domain in full, completed from reference TRBV14 and TRBJ2-2, reads EAGVTQFPSHSVIEKGQTVTLRCDPISGHDNLYWYRRVMGKEIKFLLHFVKESKQDESGMPNNRFLAERTGGTYSTLKVQPAELEDSGVYFCASSHAPGQGLTGELFFGEGSRLTVL.

The chain recombines TRBV28 with TRBJ2-5; 10 nucleotides match TRBD1. The J call may not be correct, given that the DNA end is closer to TRBJ2-7. The CDR3 is 14 amino acids. Germline V gives CDR1 MDHEN, CDR2 SYDVKM. CDR3 residues: CASNTRDRGHEQYF. The CDR3 nucleotides are TGTGCCAGCAACACCCGGGACAGGGGACACGAGCAGTACTTC.

This rearrangement joins TRBV7-2 to TRBJ2-5, with 8 nucleotides matching TRBD1. The V and J ends lost 2 bases and 5 bases, in that order; junction bases with no gene match: 7. The CDR3 runs 15 residues. Germline CDR1 is SGHTA and CDR2 is FQGNSA. The CDR3 DNA reads TGTGCCAGCAGCTTAAGAGGCAGGGGGCGGGAGACCCAGTACTTC. Its translation: CASSLRGRGRETQYF.

The V gene is TRBV6-1, the J gene TRBJ2-7; D is possibly TRBD1 (6 bases). The CDR3 has 15 amino acids. The germline V and J ends were trimmed by 1 base and 1 base, with 11 bases remaining between them. CDR1 is MNHNS, CDR2 SASEGT, per germline. The CDR3 here is CASSEGPGDSYEQYF. For the CDR3, the DNA is TGTGCCAGCAGTGAAGGTCCAGGGGATTCCTACGAGCAGTACTTC.

The gene calls are TRBV7-9 and TRBJ2-6; 8 bases match TRBD1. J was trimmed by 2 bases and V by 3 bases; bases with no gene match: 12. Germline CDR1 and CDR2: SEHNR and FQNEAQ (reference sequence). The CDR3 totals 19 residues. The CDR3 DNA reads as TGTGCCAGCAGCTTGGGACAGGACTACTCCCCCCCTGGGGCCAACGTCCTGACTTTC. Residues: CASSLGQDYSPPGANVLTF.

The count of this clone is one. This chain joins TRBV6-1 and TRBJ1-4, with TRBD1 as a possible D gene (5 bases). V lost 6 bases, J lost 3 bases, and 11 bases lay in between. CDR3 size: 14 residues. CDR1 MNHNS and CDR2 SASEGT come from the germline V gene. The CDR3 sequence: CASSAGRSNEKLFF. The CDR3 DNA sequence: TGTGCCAGCAGCGCAGGGAGGTCTAATGAAAAACTGTTTTTT.

The V call is TRBV10-2, the J call TRBJ2-2; TRBD1 might be the D (6 bases). Germline loops: CDR1 WSHSY, CDR2 SAAADI. V lost 6 bases and J lost 5, with 16 bases in between. This CDR3 spans 15 amino acids. The CDR3 DNA sequence: TGCGCCAGCAGCCCCCTGGGGCAGGGGACCGGGGAGCTGTTTTTT. Translation gives CASSPLGQGTGELFF.

The chain is built from TRBV6-5 and TRBJ1-2; 7 bases align to TRBD1. CDR3 size: 13 residues. The ends lost 6 bases at V and 1 base at J; junction bases unmatched: 2. Germline V gene data show CDR1 as MNHEY and CDR2 as SVGAGI. The CDR3 loop is CASSRQGNYGYTF. Written as DNA, the CDR3 is TGTGCCAGCAGCCGACAGGGTAACTATGGCTACACCTTC.

V gene TRBV28 combines with J gene TRBJ2-3; D is uncertain. Per the germline V gene, CDR1 is MDHEN and CDR2 is SYDVKM. Trimming shortened V by 8 bases and J by 6 bases, and 6 bases separated the two germline ends. The CDR3 consists of 10 residues. The CDR3 loop is CASRVDTQYF. CDR3 DNA sequence: TGTGCCAGCCGGGTCGATACGCAGTATTTT.

This clone turned up a few times. This rearrangement joins TRBV19 to TRBJ2-3; possibly TRBD1 for D (5 bases). Germline V CDR1 and CDR2: LNHDA, SQIVND (reference sequence). The CDR3 length is 14 residues. V was shortened by 7 bases and J by 0 bases, with 11 bases between the two germline ends. The CDR3 loop is CASKRQLSTDTQYF. The CDR3 nucleotides read TGTGCCAGTAAGAGACAGCTAAGCACAGATACGCAGTATTTT. Looking up the rest from reference TRBV19 and TRBJ2-3 gives the full variable domain: DGGITQSPKYLFRKEGQNVTLSCEQNLNHDAMYWYRQDPGQGLRLIYYSQIVNDFQKGDIAEGYSVSREKKESFPLTVTSAQKNPTAFYLCASKRQLSTDTQYFGPGTRLTVL.

The V call is TRBV9, the J call TRBJ2-1, with TRBD2 matching 11 bases. The CDR3 extends over 14 amino acids. Trimming removed 4 bases from V and 6 bases from J; junction bases left unmatched: 3. CDR1 is SGDLS, CDR2 YYNGEE, per germline. The CDR3 protein is CASSHSGGGNEQFF. CDR3 nucleotide sequence: TGTGCCAGCAGCCATAGCGGGGGGGGCAATGAGCAGTTCTTC.

The chain uses TRBV7-2 and TRBJ2-7; 7 bases agree with TRBD2. Per germline, CDR1 SGHTA and CDR2 FQGNSA. V lost 3 bases to trimming and J lost 0 bases; unmatched junction nucleotides: 8. The CDR3 runs to 16 residues. CDR3 nucleotide sequence: TGTGCCAGCAGCTTTACGGGGGGATCATTCTCCTACGAGCAGTACTTC. This sequence encodes CASSFTGGSFSYEQYF.

This clone was observed a few times. The rearrangement joins TRBV28 to TRBJ1-1; D may be TRBD1 (6 bases). This CDR3 has 15 residues. With 5 bases removed from V and 3 bases from J, the gap between germline ends came to 16 bases. Germline V gene lookup returns CDR1 MDHEN and CDR2 SYDVKM. The CDR3 DNA follows: TGTGCCAGCAGTGCGTCCAGGGGCTGGGACACTGAAGCTTTCTTT. Protein product: CASSASRGWDTEAFF.

The V call is TRBV7-8, the J call TRBJ1-2; TRBD1 matches 7 bases. J gave up 6 bases and V 3 bases, and 4 bases lay outside the gene matches. The germline V gene has CDR1 SGHVS and CDR2 FQNEAQ. The CDR3 totals 13 residues. The DNA for the CDR3 is TGTGCCAGCAGCTTGGACAGGCTCGATGGCTACACCTTC. Protein: CASSLDRLDGYTF.

This chain uses TRBV10-3 with TRBJ2-1; 8 positions match TRBD1. The CDR3 contains 13 residues. The ends lost 6 bases at V and 8 bases at J; junction bases unmatched: 6. CDR1 is ENHRY, CDR2 SYGVKD, per germline. DNA for the CDR3: TGTGCCATCAGGGACAGGGCCAGGGATGAGCAGTTCTTC. This codes for CAIRDRARDEQFF.

V gene TRBV20-1 combines with J gene TRBJ2-3, with D hard to call. Germline V gene data show CDR1 as DFQATT and CDR2 as SNEGSKA (reference sequence). This CDR3 contains 11 residues. V lost 8 bases to trimming and J lost 3 bases, with 9 bases between them. CDR3 nucleotides: TGCAGTTCTACATTGACAGATACGCAGTATTTT. Its translation: CSSTLTDTQYF.

The rearrangement links TRBV7-2 to TRBJ2-5; TRBD1 might be the D (5 bases). CDR1 and CDR2 from the germline V gene are SGHTA and FQGNSA. The CDR3 extends over 15 amino acids. Deletions cut 1 base from V and 2 bases from J, with 11 bases between. CDR3 nucleotide sequence: TGTGCCAGCAGCTTAGATGCAGGGCGACAAGAGACCCAGTACTTC. Translated, it gives CASSLDAGRQETQYF.

The chain joins TRBV5-1 to TRBJ1-4; TRBD1 aligns across 10 bases. Germline-derived CDR1 and CDR2 are SGHRS and YFSETQ. The V and J ends lost 3 bases and 6 bases, in that order; junction bases with no gene match: 2. The CDR3 contains 14 residues. The chain's CDR3 is CASSWDRGDEKLFF. The CDR3 region has the DNA TGCGCCAGCAGCTGGGACAGGGGCGATGAAAAACTGTTTTTT.

The rearrangement links TRBV6-5 to TRBJ2-4, with a tentative D call TRBD1 (5 bases). Germline CDR1 and CDR2: MNHEY and SVGAGI. V dropped 0 bases and J dropped 8 bases, with 14 bases sitting between them. This CDR3 spans 15 amino acids. The CDR3 DNA reads as TGTGCCAGCAGTTACTCTATTGGACAAGCTTACATTCAGTACTTC. Encoded protein: CASSYSIGQAYIQYF.

A few counts support this clone. The J gene is TRBJ1-4, the V gene TRBV6-5; a weak D match, TRBD1 (5 bases). From germline, CDR1 is MNHEY and CDR2 SVGAGI. This CDR3 has 14 amino acids. Trimming left V 4 bases short and J 6 bases short, with 12 bases between. CDR3 in amino acids: CASSLPREDEKLFF. The CDR3 DNA reads as TGTGCCAGCAGTTTACCCAGGGAGGATGAAAAACTGTTTTTT.